This T cell receptor (beta chain) came from a study of T cell responses to AZD1222 COVID-19 vaccine. Regarding the study as a whole: The study found Spike-specific TCR breadth and depth rose after two AZD1222 doses.

Assay used: immunoSEQ multiplex PCR; TCRdb lists only in-frame clones, some missing. Here the sample spans 120,000 or so clones, 92% being singletons. Germline CDR1 is MNHNS and CDR2 is SASEGT. The CDR3 covers 14 residues. J was trimmed by 3 bases and V by 2 bases; bases with no gene match: 4. As concerns this clone: The antigen is unknown.

The sample was peripheral blood, taken on day 0 of AZD1222 vaccination. V gene TRBV6-1 combines with J gene TRBJ2-7; TRBD1 matches 7 bases. The TCR originated in an adult in good health. The CDR3: CASSEMGQSYEQYF. The CDR3 DNA reads TGTGCCAGCAGTGAAATGGGACAGAGCTACGAGCAGTACTTC.